Presented here are 12 T cell receptor beta chains from one specimen sequenced in a study of blood T cells in healthy people across ages. Through a sample-barcoded 5' primer and a J-beta primer mix, a second PCR was run for roughly 6 to 12 cycles. TCRdb ran MiXCR on the 5' RACE reads and lists one entry per CDR3 protein. The table records around 1,600,000 distinct CDR3 sequences, around 40% of them present only once. Sequencing used blood. These receptors originate from a woman aged 18-29 years in good health.

The genes are TRBV21-1 and TRBJ1-1; the listed D gene, TRBD1, was not tested against the DNA. TRBV21-1 is assigned pseudogene status. The CDR3 has 15 residues. In DNA form, the CDR3 reads TGTGCCAGCAGCAAAAAGGGACAGGCAATGGGTGAAGCTTTCTTT. It is translated as CASSKKGQAMGEAFF.

In DNA, the CDR3 is TGTGCCAGCAGCCCCCGTAGACGGGACTCTGGAAACACCATATATTTT. Encoded protein: CASSPRRRDSGNTIYF. The genes are TRBV7-9 and TRBJ1-3, with no clear D. Trimming took 5 bases from V and 0 from J, leaving 14 bases between them. The CDR3 has 16 amino acids. The V gene's germline CDR1 is SEHNR and CDR2 FQNEAQ (reference sequence).

This clonotype appeared a few times. This chain links TRBV14 with TRBJ1-2, with a weak D call TRBD1 (6 bases). The germline V gene encodes CDR1 SGHDN and CDR2 FVKESK. Trimming took off 0 bases at V and 7 bases at J, with 9 bases between the two ends. This CDR3 is built from 13 residues. CDR3 residues: CASSQEGAFGYTF. The CDR3 region has the DNA TGTGCCAGCAGCCAAGAGGGGGCCTTTGGCTACACCTTC.

Written as DNA, the CDR3 is TGCAGTGCTGAGAGCGGGAGGACGGTGAATGAGCAGTTCTTC. Translating gives CSAESGRTVNEQFF. This chain links TRBV20-1 with TRBJ2-1; the match to TRBD2 covers 9 bases. Trimming cost V 5 bases and J 7 bases; bases outside gene matches: 9. This CDR3 is built from 14 residues. Germline V lookup: CDR1 DFQATT, CDR2 SNEGSKA (reference sequence).

This clonotype was seen many times. The chain links TRBV21-1 to TRBJ2-7. TRBV21-1 constitutes a pseudogene. This CDR3 spans 11 amino acids. DNA for the CDR3: TGTGCCAGCAGCAAAGCCTACGAGCAGTACTTC. The encoded protein is CASSKAYEQYF.

This clonotype has only a few counts. This rearrangement joins TRBV15 to TRBJ1-2; no firm D call. CDR1 and CDR2 from the germline V gene are LNHNV and YYDKDF (reference sequence). The CDR3 is 15 residues long. The V end lost 2 bases, the J end lost 2 bases, and 12 bases lay between the germline ends. The CDR3 DNA sequence: TGTGCCACCAGCAGAACCACAGACAAAAACTATGGCTACACCTTC. Protein product: CATSRTTDKNYGYTF.

This sequence joins TRBV7-9 and TRBJ2-3; D is uncertain. CDR3 length equals 14 residues. Germline assignment: CDR1 SEHNR and CDR2 FQNEAQ (reference sequence). Trimming shortened V by 5 bases and J by 2 bases, and 11 bases separated the two germline ends. This chain's CDR3 is CASSQGPLTDTQYF. Here the CDR3 DNA reads TGTGCCAGCAGCCAAGGGCCCCTCACAGATACGCAGTATTTT.

This clonotype occurred a few times. V and J are TRBV20-1 and TRBJ1-1; maybe TRBD1 (6 bases). The V end lost 4 bases, the J end lost 3 bases, and 18 bases lay between the germline ends. The CDR3 is 15 residues long. From germline, CDR1 is DFQATT and CDR2 SNEGSKA (reference sequence). CDR3 DNA: TGCAGTGCTACTACAGGGACAACCCGTGACACTGAAGCTTTCTTT. Translation: CSATTGTTRDTEAFF.

The V and J genes are TRBV15 and TRBJ2-4; TRBD1 aligns across 8 bases. Per the germline V gene, CDR1 is LNHNV and CDR2 is YYDKDF (reference sequence). V dropped 0 bases and J dropped 0; count of bases not matched to a gene: 4. The CDR3 is 17 amino acids. The CDR3, as DNA: TGTGCCACCAGCAGAGATTGGACAGGGAGAGCCAAAAACATTCAGTACTTC. Protein product: CATSRDWTGRAKNIQYF.

This chain links TRBV6-1 with TRBJ2-5; 10 nucleotides align to TRBD1. The assigned J gene may be wrong: the sequence end matches TRBJ2-7 better. CDR3 size: 15 residues. The V gene's germline CDR1 is MNHNS and CDR2 SASEGT. The CDR3 loop is CASSEYGQGGYEQYF. The CDR3 DNA reads TGTGCCAGCAGTGAGTACGGACAGGGGGGCTACGAGCAGTACTTC.

J is TRBJ2-3 and V is TRBV7-2; 8 bases fit TRBD2. The ends lost 8 bases at V and 3 bases at J; junction bases unmatched: 13. This CDR3 region has 16 residues. Looked up from germline, CDR1 is SGHTA and CDR2 is FQGNSA. The CDR3, as DNA: TGTGCCAGCGTCCGGGTAGCGGGAAGACCAACAGATACGCAGTATTTT. Translated: CASVRVAGRPTDTQYF.

This CDR3 is CSARVRGLGQETQYF. The CDR3 DNA sequence: TGCAGTGCTAGAGTGCGGGGTTTGGGCCAAGAGACCCAGTACTTC. The chain is built from TRBV20-1 and TRBJ2-5, with D perhaps TRBD2 (6 bases). Germline V gives CDR1 DFQATT, CDR2 SNEGSKA (reference sequence). This CDR3 has 15 residues. V was cut by 1 base and J by 1 base, with 13 bases left in between.